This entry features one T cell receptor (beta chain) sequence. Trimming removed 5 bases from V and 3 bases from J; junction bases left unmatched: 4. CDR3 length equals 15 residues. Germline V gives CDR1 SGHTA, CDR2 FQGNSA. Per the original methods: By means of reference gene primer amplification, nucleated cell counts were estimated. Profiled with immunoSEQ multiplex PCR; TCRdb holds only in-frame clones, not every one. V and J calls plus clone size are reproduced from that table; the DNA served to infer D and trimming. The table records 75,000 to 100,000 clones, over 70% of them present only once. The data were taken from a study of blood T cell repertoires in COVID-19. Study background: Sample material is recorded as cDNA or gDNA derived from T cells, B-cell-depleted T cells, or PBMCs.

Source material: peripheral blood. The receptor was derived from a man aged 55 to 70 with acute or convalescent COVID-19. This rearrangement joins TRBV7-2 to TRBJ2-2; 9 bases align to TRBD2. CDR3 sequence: CASSKSGGYTGELFF. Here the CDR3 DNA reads TGTGCCAGCAGCAAAAGCGGGGGGTACACCGGGGAGCTGTTTTTT.